This T cell receptor (beta chain) was observed in a study of blood T cell repertoires in COVID-19. Across the study: Sources were T cells, B-cell-depleted T cells, or PBMCs; the material itself was cDNA or gDNA.

Participant reports of clinical history set cohort assignment. A COVID-19 case was met by exposed participants within 2 weeks before study entry. The protocol was immunoSEQ multiplex PCR, while the TCRdb copy is restricted to in-frame clones and leaves out a portion. The table shows around 400,000 clones, with approximately 90% occurring only once. The CDR3 covers 18 residues. With 5 bases removed from V and 4 bases from J, the gap between germline ends came to 26 bases. The germline gives CDR1 LNHDA, CDR2 SQIVND (reference sequence). This chain joins TRBV19 and TRBJ1-2; D remains unclear. This clonotype was obtained from a middle-aged woman who had been exposed to COVID-19. The specimen was PBMCs or T cells enriched from blood (not recorded which). The CDR3 here is CASSWTLHAGKLPYGYTF. The CDR3 nucleotides are TGTGCCAGTAGTTGGACTTTACATGCGGGGAAGCTTCCCTATGGCTACACCTTC. The entire variable domain, with the rest obtained from reference TRBV19 and TRBJ1-2, is as follows: DGGITQSPKYLFRKEGQNVTLSCEQNLNHDAMYWYRQDPGQGLRLIYYSQIVNDFQKGDIAEGYSVSREKKESFPLTVTSAQKNPTAFYLCASSWTLHAGKLPYGYTFGSGTRLTVV.